The TCR beta chain described here comes from a study of CD8 T cells in ankylosing spondylitis. Libraries of TCR beta came from quantitative 5'-RACE with molecular barcodes. Via MiXCR, TCRdb re-called the 5' RACE reads, giving one row per CDR3 protein. The top ten clones hold under 20% of a sample with about 750,000 distinct CDR3 sequences, 15% to 20% of them seen once. Study-level findings and limits: A motif of 7 or 8 highly homologous TCR beta variants was seen as apparently characteristic of ankylosing spondylitis blood. Disease-linked clones were reportedly significantly enriched in matched ankylosing spondylitis synovial fluid. Disease-linked clones, CD8+, were relatively rare in peripheral blood.

The table lists this clonotype with many counts. Antigen specificity is unknown. Germline CDR1 and CDR2: SGHRS and YFSETQ. Trimming cost V 4 bases and J 0 bases, with 10 bases left between them. This CDR3 comprises 14 residues. This receptor was obtained from a male donor with ankylosing spondylitis. The J gene is TRBJ1-1, the V gene TRBV5-1; no definite D call. Input material: blood, either unsorted or a sorted T cell fraction (not recorded which). The CDR3 DNA is TGCGCCAGCAGCCTAGCATATTTGAACACTGAAGCTTTCTTT. Protein product: CASSLAYLNTEAFF.